This paragraph reports one TCR beta chain. Its antigen is as yet unknown. Naive CD8 populations comprised CD45RO-negative cells positively selected for CCR7, excluding terminally differentiated effector memory CD45RA+ cells. The sample is drawn from a study of shared clonotypes between healthy human individuals. Several immunoSEQ plates received, in even portions, the genomic DNA of each subset. Generated by immunoSEQ multiplex PCR, the TCRdb table keeps only in-frame clones and is missing some. The repertoire holds some 2.1 million clones, 85% to 95% seen once, with over 1.5% in the top ten. The study's findings and limits: Depth of sequencing was expected to influence donor clonotype sharing.

This receptor was taken from a man in his late teens or twenties in good health. Some clones in this sample may be carry-over from other donors' samples. The sequenced sample consisted of naive CD8+ T cells from PBMCs.

CDR3 nucleotide sequence: TGTGCCAGCAGTGTAGTAGCGGGATCCTACAATGAGCAGTTCTTC. It codes for CASSVVAGSYNEQFF. The chain recombines TRBV6-1 with TRBJ2-1; TRBD2 aligns across 8 bases. Germline V gene sequence: CDR1 MNHNS, CDR2 SASEGT. The CDR3 runs to 15 residues. V lost 4 bases, J lost 1 base, and 3 bases stayed unmatched.